Shown below are 11 T cell receptor beta chains from a single sample sequenced in a study of T cell repertoires in cytomegalovirus infection. TCRdb reprocessed the reads via MiXCR and lists one record per CDR3 protein. This table has approximately 500,000 distinct CDR3 sequences, around 35% appearing once. Antigens for these TCRs are unknown. The source material was cultured PBMCs, sampled from culture after CMV antigen stimulation. Receptors were obtained from a human donor in good health (CMV status not recorded). Some clones in this sample may be carry-over from other donors' samples.

The V call is TRBV14, the J call TRBJ2-2, with D tentatively TRBD1 or TRBD2 (5 bases each). The CDR3 runs to 17 residues. Germline values: CDR1 SGHDN, CDR2 FVKESK. The ends were cut back, 2 bases at V and 1 base at J, with 14 bases in the middle. The CDR3 region has the DNA TGTGCCAGCAGCCAATCCCCGGGACCCAAGAACACCGGGGAGCTGTTTTTT. Protein: CASSQSPGPKNTGELFF.

The chain carries TRBV5-1 and TRBJ2-5; unclear D gene. The CDR3 runs to 13 residues. Trimming left V 3 bases short and J 1 base short, with 7 bases between. Germline V gene data show CDR1 as SGHRS and CDR2 as YFSETQ. The CDR3 DNA follows: TGCGCCAGCAGCTGGTCGGTCCAAGAGACCCAGTACTTC. It specifies CASSWSVQETQYF.

V gene TRBV7-2 combines with J gene TRBJ2-1; the D gene is possibly TRBD2 (5 bases). Between the trimmed V and J ends, which lost 5 bases and 8 bases, there was a span of 16 bases. The germline gives CDR1 SGHTA, CDR2 FQGNSA. The length of the CDR3 is 14 residues. CDR3 bases: TGTGCCAGCAGCCATACCCCGGGAACCCATGAGCAGTTCTTC. Protein: CASSHTPGTHEQFF.

The chain employs TRBV6-1 and TRBJ2-1; 16 positions agree with TRBD2. The CDR3 has 16 amino acids. J gave up 8 bases and V 4 bases, and 5 bases lay outside the gene matches. In germline, CDR1 is MNHNS, CDR2 SASEGT. The CDR3, as DNA: TGTGCCAGCAGTGGGGGACTAGCGGGAGGGCCATATGAGCAGTTCTTC. Amino acids: CASSGGLAGGPYEQFF.

This sequence joins TRBV5-1 and TRBJ2-5, with 8 bases fitting TRBD1. CDR3 length equals 15 residues. Germline loops: CDR1 SGHRS, CDR2 YFSETQ. V shed 4 bases, J shed 2 bases, and the junction held 7 bases outside the gene matches. CDR3 amino acids: CASSKRTGGQETQYF. CDR3 in DNA: TGCGCCAGCAGCAAAAGAACAGGGGGGCAAGAGACCCAGTACTTC.

V is TRBV7-3 and J is TRBJ2-3, with 9 bases that match TRBD2. Germline values: CDR1 SGHTA, CDR2 FQGTGA. V shed 2 bases and J 6 bases; nucleotides not matched to a gene: 6. The CDR3 is 15 residues long. The CDR3 is CASSLLAGISDTQYF. CDR3 in DNA: TGTGCCAGCAGCTTACTAGCGGGAATTTCGGATACGCAGTATTTT.

The rearrangement uses TRBV29-1 and TRBJ2-7; the match to TRBD1 covers 9 bases. This CDR3 spans 13 amino acids. Germline CDR1 and CDR2: SQVTM and ANQGSEA. V shed 8 bases, J shed 5 bases, and the junction held 10 bases outside the gene matches. This CDR3 is CSTSRDRDHEQYF. DNA of the CDR3: TGCAGCACCTCCCGGGACAGGGACCACGAGCAGTACTTC.

Within the sample, this clonotype is medium-sized. The V and J genes are TRBV7-2 and TRBJ2-3; perhaps TRBD1 as D (8 bases). CDR3 length: 17 amino acids. V lost 3 bases to trimming and J lost 2 bases, with 18 bases between them. Germline assignment: CDR1 SGHTA and CDR2 FQGNSA. The CDR3 region is CASSFRTGRGFTDTQYF. CDR3 nucleotide sequence: TGTGCCAGCAGCTTCCGGACAGGGCGGGGGTTCACAGATACGCAGTATTTT.

This clonotype has a handful of counts. This chain uses TRBV14 with TRBJ2-3; 16 bases line up with TRBD2. The germline V gene encodes CDR1 SGHDN and CDR2 FVKESK. V was clipped by 4 bases and J by 2 bases; unmatched bases: 15. The CDR3 has 21 residues. The CDR3: CASSPYTGLAGGPFPTDTQYF. CDR3 coding DNA: TGTGCCAGCAGCCCGTATACGGGACTAGCGGGAGGGCCATTTCCCACAGATACGCAGTATTTT.

A few counts support this clonotype. V usage is TRBV5-1 and J usage is TRBJ2-1; the match to TRBD1 covers 7 bases. The CDR3 extends over 16 amino acids. The junction had 7 bases not matched to a gene; V was cut back by 1 base and J by 3 bases. The germline V gene has CDR1 SGHRS and CDR2 YFSETQ. The CDR3, as DNA: TGCGCCAGCAGCTTGTCAACAGGGGATTTCTACAATGAGCAGTTCTTC. Its translation is CASSLSTGDFYNEQFF.

The chain employs TRBV6-5 and TRBJ1-1; D unresolved. CDR1 and CDR2 from the germline V gene are MNHEY and SVGAGI. Trimming took off 7 bases at V and 4 bases at J, with 13 bases between the two ends. CDR3 length: 13 amino acids. CDR3 protein: CASIMWGGTEAFF. CDR3 DNA: TGTGCCAGCATAATGTGGGGTGGCACTGAAGCTTTCTTT.